The source of this T cell receptor (beta chain) is a study of cytomegalovirus exposure and HLA in healthy donors. Notes on this clone: As yet, its antigen is unknown.

The germline V gene has CDR1 MGHRA and CDR2 YSYEKL. Germline trimming cut 5 bases from V and 4 bases from J; bases unmatched to any gene: 7. This CDR3 spans 14 amino acids. Primers for the PCR totalled 60 Vbeta and 13 Jbeta. Only in-frame clones appear in the TCRdb table, and some are missing; sequencing was by immunoSEQ multiplex PCR. Of over 120,000 clones listed, roughly three quarters are singletons. Overall study findings and caveats: In a later analysis, a missense DCLRE1C variant was linked to TCR beta V- and J-gene trimming.

This chain links TRBV4-1 with TRBJ1-2, with TRBD1 identical over 7 bases. Source material: PBMCs. This receptor was taken from a female donor in good health and CMV-seronegative. This CDR3 is CASSSGQAAYGYTF. The CDR3 DNA follows: TGCGCCAGCAGCTCAGGACAGGCTGCCTATGGCTACACCTTC.